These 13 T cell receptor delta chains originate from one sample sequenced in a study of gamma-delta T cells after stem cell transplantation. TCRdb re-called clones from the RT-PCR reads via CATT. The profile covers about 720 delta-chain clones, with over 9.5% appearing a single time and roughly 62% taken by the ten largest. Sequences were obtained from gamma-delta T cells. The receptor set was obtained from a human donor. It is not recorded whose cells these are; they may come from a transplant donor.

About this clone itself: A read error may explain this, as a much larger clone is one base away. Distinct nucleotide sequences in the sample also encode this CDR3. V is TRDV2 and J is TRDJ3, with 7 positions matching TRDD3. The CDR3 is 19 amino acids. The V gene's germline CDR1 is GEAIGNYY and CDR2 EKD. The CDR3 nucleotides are TGTGCCTGTGACCACTGGGGAATCGAAAGCTCCTGGGACACCCGGCAGATGTTTTTC. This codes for CACDHWGIESSWDTRQMFF.

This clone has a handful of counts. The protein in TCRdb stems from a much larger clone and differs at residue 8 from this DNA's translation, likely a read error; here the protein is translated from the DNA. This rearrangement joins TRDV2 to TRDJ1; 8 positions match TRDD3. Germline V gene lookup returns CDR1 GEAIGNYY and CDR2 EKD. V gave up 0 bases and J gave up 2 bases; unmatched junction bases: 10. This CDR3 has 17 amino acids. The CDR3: CACDTVSEGYATDKLIF. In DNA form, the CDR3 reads TGTGCCTGTGACACCGTCTCTGAGGGATACGCGACCGATAAACTCATCTTT.

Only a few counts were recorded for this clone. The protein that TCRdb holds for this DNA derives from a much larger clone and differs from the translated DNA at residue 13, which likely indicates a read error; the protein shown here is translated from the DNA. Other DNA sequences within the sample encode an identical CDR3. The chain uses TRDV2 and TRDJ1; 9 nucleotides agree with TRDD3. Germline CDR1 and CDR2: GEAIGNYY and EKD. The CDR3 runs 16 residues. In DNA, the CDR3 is TGTGCCTGTGACGACTTAACTGGGGGACACACCGATAGACTCATCTTT. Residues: CACDDLTGGHTDRLIF.

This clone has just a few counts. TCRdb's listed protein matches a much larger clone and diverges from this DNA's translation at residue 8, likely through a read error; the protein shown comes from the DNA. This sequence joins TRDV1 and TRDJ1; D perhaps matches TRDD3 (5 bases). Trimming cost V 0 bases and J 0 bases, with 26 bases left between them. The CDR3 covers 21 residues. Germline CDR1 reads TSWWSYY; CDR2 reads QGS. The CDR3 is CALGELHPQGPHWPYTDKLIF. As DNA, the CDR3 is TGTGCTCTTGGGGAACTCCACCCACAAGGTCCCCACTGGCCTTACACCGATAAACTCATCTTT.

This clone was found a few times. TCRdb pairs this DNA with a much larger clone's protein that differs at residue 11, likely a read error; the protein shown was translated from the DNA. CDR3 coding DNA: TGTGCCTGTGACCCCTTACTCGGTCACACCGAGAAACTCATCTTT. Its protein is CACDPLLGHTEKLIF. The chain links TRDV2 to TRDJ1; no reliable D call. Germline CDR1 GEAIGNYY, CDR2 EKD. The CDR3 extends over 15 amino acids.

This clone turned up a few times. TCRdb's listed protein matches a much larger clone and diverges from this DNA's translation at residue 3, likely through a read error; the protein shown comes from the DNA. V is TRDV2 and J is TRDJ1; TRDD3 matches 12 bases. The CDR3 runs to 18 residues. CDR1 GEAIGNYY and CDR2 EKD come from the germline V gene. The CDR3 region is CARDPVLGDTSATDKLIF. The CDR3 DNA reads TGTGCCCGTGACCCCGTACTGGGGGATACATCTGCTACCGATAAACTCATCTTT.

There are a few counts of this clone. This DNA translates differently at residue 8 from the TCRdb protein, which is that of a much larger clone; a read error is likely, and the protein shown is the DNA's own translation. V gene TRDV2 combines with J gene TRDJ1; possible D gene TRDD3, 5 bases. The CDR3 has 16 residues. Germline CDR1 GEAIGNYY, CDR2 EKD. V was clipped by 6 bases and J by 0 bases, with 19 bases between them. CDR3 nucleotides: TGTGCCTGTCTCCCCTTACTGGAGGAGTACACCGATAAACTCATCTTT. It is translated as CACLPLLEEYTDKLIF.

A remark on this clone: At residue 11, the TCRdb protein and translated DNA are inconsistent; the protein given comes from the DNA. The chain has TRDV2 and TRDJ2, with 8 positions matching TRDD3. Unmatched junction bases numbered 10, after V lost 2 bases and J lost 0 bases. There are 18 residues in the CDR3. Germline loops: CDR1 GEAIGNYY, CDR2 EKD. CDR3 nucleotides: TGTGCCTGTGACAACATTACTGGGGGCCTACCTTTGACAGCACAACTCTTCTTT. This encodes CACDNITGGLPLTAQLFF.

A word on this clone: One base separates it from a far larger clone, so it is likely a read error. In DNA form, the CDR3 reads TGTGCCTGTGACACCGTGTCCGGGGAGGGATTCCCCTGGGACACCCGACAGATGTTTTTC. It translates to CACDTVSGEGFPWDTRQMFF. The gene calls are TRDV2 and TRDJ3; tentatively, D is TRDD3 (5 bases). Trimming took 0 bases from V and 2 from J, leaving 19 bases between them. The CDR3 has 20 amino acids. Germline values: CDR1 GEAIGNYY, CDR2 EKD.

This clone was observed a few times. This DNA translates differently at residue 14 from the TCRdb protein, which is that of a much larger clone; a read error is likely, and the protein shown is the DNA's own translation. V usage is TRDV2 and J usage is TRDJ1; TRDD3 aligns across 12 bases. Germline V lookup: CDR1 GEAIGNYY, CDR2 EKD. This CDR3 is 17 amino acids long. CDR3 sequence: CACDTVSGGYATDELIF. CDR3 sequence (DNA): TGTGCCTGTGACACCGTCTCTGGGGGATACGCGACCGATGAACTCATCTTT.

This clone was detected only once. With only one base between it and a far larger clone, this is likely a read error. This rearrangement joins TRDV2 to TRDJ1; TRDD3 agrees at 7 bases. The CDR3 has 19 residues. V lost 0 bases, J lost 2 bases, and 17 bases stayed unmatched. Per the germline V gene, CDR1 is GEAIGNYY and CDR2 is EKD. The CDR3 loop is CACDTVYAPAGIKTDKLIF. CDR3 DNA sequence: TGTGCCTGTGACACCGTCTATGCTCCTGCGGGGATAAAGACCGATAAACTCATCTTT.

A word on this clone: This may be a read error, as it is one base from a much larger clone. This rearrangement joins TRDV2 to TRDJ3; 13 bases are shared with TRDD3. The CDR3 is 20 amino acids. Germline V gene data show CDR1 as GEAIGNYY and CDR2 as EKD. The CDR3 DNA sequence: TGTGCCTGTGACCCCACTGGGGGATACGGTAGCTCCTGTGACACCCGACAGATGTTTTTC. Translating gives CACDPTGGYGSSCDTRQMFF.

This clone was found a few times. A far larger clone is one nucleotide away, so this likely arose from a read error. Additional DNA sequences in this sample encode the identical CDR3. The CDR3 sequence is CACDTASPMRDTDKLIF. The CDR3 nucleotides are TGTGCCTGTGACACAGCCTCCCCGATGAGAGACACCGATAAACTCATCTTT. The J gene is TRDJ1, the V gene TRDV2; unclear D gene. The CDR3 totals 17 residues. The germline CDR1 and CDR2 sequences are GEAIGNYY and EKD. V shed 1 base and J shed 0 bases, with 17 bases lying between them.